The following is a TCR beta chain sequence with its context. MiXCR, applied by TCRdb to the 5' RACE reads, yields one record per CDR3 protein. This sample has about 270,000 distinct CDR3 sequences, with roughly 18% found just once. CDR1 and CDR2 (germline): MNHNY, SVGAGI (reference sequence). The CDR3 runs 13 residues. Between the trimmed V and J ends, which lost 6 bases and 4 bases, there was a span of 9 bases. The sample is drawn from a study of T-cell memory formation after mild COVID-19. J is TRBJ1-4 and V is TRBV6-6; D gene uncertain. The sample comprised PBMCs or a T cell subset sorted from them (not recorded which). The sequence was collected from a man aged 18 to 30 who had mild COVID-19 (a few samples of this study predate the infection). Cell type and time point are not known. The CDR3 protein is CASSSLLNEKLFF. The CDR3 coding sequence is TGTGCCAGCAGCTCCCTTCTTAATGAAAAACTGTTTTTT.